These 23 T cell receptor beta chains originate from one sample sequenced in a study of tumor and adjacent non-tumor tissue in lung cancer. No cell sorting was done before RNA was extracted from the tissue. TCRbeta libraries were built with three rounds of nested PCR, modified from ARM-PCR. Each CDR3 protein gets one entry after TCRdb re-called the multiplex PCR reads with MiXCR. The sample lists 95,000 to 150,000 distinct CDR3 sequences; around three fifths were seen once. The sequencing sample was made of lung tumor tissue. The receptors come from a man younger than 40 with non-small cell lung cancer.

The V call is TRBV11-2, the J call TRBJ2-2; D gene uncertain. CDR1 is SGHAT and CDR2 is FQNNGV in the germline V gene. CDR3 length: 15 amino acids. V was clipped by 8 bases and J by 2 bases, with 15 bases between them. The CDR3 loop is CASSKLIHNTGELFF. The CDR3 DNA reads as TGTGCCAGCTCGAAACTGATACACAACACCGGGGAGCTGTTTTTT.

The chain has TRBV4-2 and TRBJ2-7; D might be TRBD2 (5 bases). CDR3 size: 14 residues. Germline CDR1 LGHNA, CDR2 YNFKEQ. Trimming pared 1 base from V and 2 bases from J, leaving 9 bases between. Written as DNA, the CDR3 is TGTGCCAGCAGCCAAGGAGGGCCCACCTACGAGCAGTACTTC. This translates into CASSQGGPTYEQYF.

This clonotype has at least ten counts. This chain uses TRBV5-4 with TRBJ2-4, with D perhaps assigned TRBD1 or TRBD2 (6 bases each). With 5 bases removed from V and 9 bases from J, the gap between germline ends came to 15 bases. Germline lookup yields CDR1 SGHNT and CDR2 YYREEE (reference sequence). The CDR3 is 13 amino acids. The CDR3 DNA reads TGTGCCAGCAGTCCCGGGGGCCAGGGCATTCAGTACTTC. Its protein product is CASSPGGQGIQYF.

With respect to this clonotype: Being one base from a much bigger clone, this may be a read error. The chain uses TRBV6-6 and TRBJ2-1; possibly TRBD1 or TRBD2 for D (5 bases each). The DNA end favors TRBJ2-7, so the J call may be wrong. The CDR3 has 11 residues. The germline gives CDR1 MNHNY, CDR2 SVGAGI (reference sequence). The CDR3 reads CASSYGAGQYF. The CDR3, as DNA: TGTGCCAGCAGTTACGGGGCGGGGCAGTACTTC.

The chain carries TRBV30 and TRBJ2-7, with D possibly matching TRBD2 (5 bases). CDR3 length equals 12 residues. Trimming removed 6 bases from V and 5 bases from J, with 14 bases in between. The V gene's germline CDR1 is GTSNPN and CDR2 SVGIG (reference sequence). CDR3 nucleotides: TGTGCCTGTTCGCTCGGGATCAACGAGCAGTACTTC. Translating gives CACSLGINEQYF.

This clonotype was counted a single time. A single base separates this from a much larger clone, so it may be a read error. The V call is TRBV20-1, the J call TRBJ1-6; the match to TRBD1 covers 8 bases. Germline CDR1 DFQATT, CDR2 SNEGSKA (reference sequence). This CDR3 comprises 15 residues. CDR3 in DNA: TGCAGCACGGACAGGGAGGGCTCCTATAATTCACCCCTCCACTTT. This codes for CSTDREGSYNSPLHF.

Comments on this clonotype: It may be a read error: a sequence one base away is much more abundant. V usage is TRBV12-3 or TRBV12-4 and J usage is TRBJ2-2; possible D gene TRBD2, 5 bases. The CDR3 length is 13 residues. The CDR3 DNA reads as TGTGCCAACAGTTTAGGAGGCGCCGGGGAGCTGTTTTTT. This translates into CANSLGGAGELFF.

Comments on this clonotype: Here the CDR3 omits its conserved ending phenylalanine or tryptophan, so a read error is the likely source. The rearrangement joins TRBV12-3 or TRBV12-4 to TRBJ2-7; D ambiguous. This CDR3 has 13 residues. The CDR3 DNA sequence: TGTGCCAGCAGTTTCGGGCCCTCCTACAAGCAGTACTTA. The encoded protein is CASSFGPSYKQYL.

As concerns this clonotype: This is likely a read error, given that the CDR3 carries no conserved phenylalanine or tryptophan at its end. CDR3 DNA: TGTGCCAGCGGAAGGGAAACGGACGAGCAGTACTTA. This codes for CASGRETDEQYL. The V gene is TRBV11-2, the J gene TRBJ2-7, with D unclear. The germline V gene encodes CDR1 SGHAT and CDR2 FQNNGV. V shed 8 bases and J shed 5 bases, with 13 bases lying between them. The CDR3 runs 12 residues.

This clonotype appeared many times. The chain links TRBV20-1 to TRBJ2-1; D might be TRBD2 (6 bases). Germline assignment: CDR1 DFQATT and CDR2 SNEGSKA (reference sequence). Trimming removed 3 bases at V and 3 bases at J, with 12 bases between. CDR3 size: 14 residues. CDR3 residues: CSARDLGGYNEQFF. CDR3 DNA sequence: TGCAGTGCTAGGGACCTGGGGGGCTACAATGAGCAGTTCTTC.

V is TRBV11-2 and J is TRBJ2-7, with TRBD2 as a possible D gene (7 bases). V dropped 10 bases and J dropped 8 bases, with 15 bases sitting between them. Germline V gene sequence: CDR1 SGHAT, CDR2 FQNNGV. This CDR3 is 11 amino acids long. CDR3 residues: CANTPGGKQYF. In nucleotides, the CDR3 is TGTGCCAACACCCCGGGGGGCAAGCAGTACTTC.

This chain links TRBV29-1 with TRBJ2-1; D is ambiguous. Between the trimmed V and J ends, which lost 0 bases and 15 bases, there was a span of 12 bases. The CDR3 is made up of 11 amino acids. CDR1 and CDR2 (germline): SQVTM, ANQGSEA. The CDR3 sequence is CSVEDHGQWFF. The DNA for the CDR3 is TGCAGCGTTGAAGATCATGGCCAATGGTTCTTC.

Remarks on this clonotype: Germline and junction disagree at one end, which may indicate a read error. This chain connects TRBV5-4 to TRBJ1-1; a possible D gene is TRBD1 (6 bases). The CDR3 sequence is 16 residues long. Germline loops: CDR1 SGHNT, CDR2 YYREEE (reference sequence). The CDR3 sequence: CAGSLAEGHVYTEAFF. The DNA for the CDR3 is TGTGCCGGCAGCTTGGCCGAGGGACATGTGTACACTGAAGCTTTCTTT.

This clonotype was recorded many times. The chain has TRBV6-1 and TRBJ2-7; D ambiguous. V was trimmed by 8 bases and J by 0 bases, leaving 11 bases between them. Germline loops: CDR1 MNHNS, CDR2 SASEGT. The CDR3 is 13 amino acids. CDR3 region: CASLIQSSYEQYF. For the CDR3, the DNA is TGTGCCAGCCTTATTCAGAGCTCCTACGAGCAGTACTTC.

On this clonotype: With a much larger clone just one base away, this may be a read error. This chain joins TRBV12-5 and TRBJ1-1; D remains unclear. V gave up 1 base and J gave up 1 base, with 10 bases separating them. Germline V CDR1 and CDR2: LGHNT, FRNRAP. The CDR3 contains 15 residues. The DNA for the CDR3 is TGTGCTAGTGGTTTGGATCGGCTCGGGAACACTGAAGCTTTCTTT. It is translated as CASGLDRLGNTEAFF. Full variable domain (outside the CDR3, taken from reference TRBV12-5 and TRBJ1-1): DARVTQTPRHKVTEMGQEVTMRCQPILGHNTVFWYRQTMMQGLELLAYFRNRAPLDDSGMPKDRFSAEMPDATLATLKIQPSEPRDSAVYFCASGLDRLGNTEAFFGQGTRLTVV.

Ten or more counts support this clonotype. The genes are TRBV20-1 and TRBJ2-2; 7 nucleotides line up with TRBD2. This CDR3 has 16 amino acids. The junction had 12 bases not matched to a gene; V was cut back by 6 bases and J by 2 bases. Germline values: CDR1 DFQATT, CDR2 SNEGSKA (reference sequence). The CDR3 here is CSACCGASGNTGELFF. The CDR3 nucleotides are TGCAGTGCCTGCTGTGGAGCTAGCGGTAACACCGGGGAGCTGTTTTTT.

This clonotype was observed at least ten times. The chain is built from TRBV28 and TRBJ2-7, with 10 positions matching TRBD2. V shed 5 bases and J 2 bases; nucleotides not matched to a gene: 3. CDR1 is MDHEN and CDR2 is SYDVKM in the germline V gene. The CDR3 spans 14 residues. The CDR3, as DNA: TGTGCCAGCAGTCTAGCGGGAGACCCCTACGAGCAGTACTTC. Translated: CASSLAGDPYEQYF.

On this clonotype: One end of the junction does not line up with germline, which may come from a read error. The chain joins TRBV11-3 to TRBJ2-7; D gene ambiguous. The CDR3 spans 14 residues. CDR1 is SGHNT, CDR2 YENEEA, per germline. CDR3 sequence (DNA): TGTACCAGCAGCTCCATAAAGGATGGGCGCGAGCAGTACTTC. Protein: CTSSSIKDGREQYF.

About this clonotype: A much larger clone sits a single nucleotide away, making a read error possible. The rearrangement joins TRBV5-4 to TRBJ2-3, with a weak D call TRBD1 (5 bases). In germline, CDR1 is SGHNT, CDR2 YYREEE (reference sequence). The CDR3 is made up of 16 amino acids. V dropped 4 bases and J dropped 5 bases, with 20 bases sitting between them. The CDR3 DNA is TGTGCCAGCAGCCAAGTTACAGCAAGGGGTCTAGATACGCAGTATTTT. It yields the protein CASSQVTARGLDTQYF.

This clonotype was counted at least ten times. CDR3 nucleotide sequence: TGCAGCGTTGAAGATCTGTCAACTAGCGACCAAGAGACCCAGTACTTC. It specifies CSVEDLSTSDQETQYF. This chain links TRBV29-1 with TRBJ2-5, with 7 bases matching TRBD2. The germline V gene encodes CDR1 SQVTM and CDR2 ANQGSEA. V lost 0 bases, J lost 0 bases, and 7 bases stayed unmatched. The CDR3 has 16 amino acids.

The gene calls are TRBV11-2 and TRBJ2-7, with D possibly TRBD2 on 7 matching bases. V was pared by 5 bases and J by 5 bases, with 16 bases between. This CDR3 region has 14 residues. CDR1 and CDR2 (germline): SGHAT, FQNNGV. The CDR3 region has the DNA TGTGCCAGCAGCGAAGAGGGGGGGCACGACGAGCAGTACTTC. This sequence encodes CASSEEGGHDEQYF. Full variable domain (rest looked up from reference TRBV11-2 and TRBJ2-7): EAGVAQSPRYKIIEKRQSVAFWCNPISGHATLYWYQQILGQGPKLLIQFQNNGVVDDSQLPKDRFSAERLKGVDSTLKIQPAKLEDSAVYLCASSEEGGHDEQYFGPGTRLTVT.

In the case of this clonotype: A much more abundant neighbour one base away suggests this may be a read error. This chain uses TRBV6-5 with TRBJ1-2; 7 positions agree with TRBD1. The CDR3 totals 14 residues. Germline V lookup: CDR1 MNHEY, CDR2 SVGAGI. With 8 bases clipped from V and 7 bases from J, the junction kept 13 bases outside the gene matches. CDR3 loop: CASGSDRAPSGYTF. CDR3 nucleotide sequence: TGTGCCAGCGGCTCAGACAGGGCCCCCTCTGGCTACACCTTC.

This clonotype was counted ten times or more. The chain has TRBV28 and TRBJ1-4; 10 nucleotides align to TRBD1. The CDR3 contains 12 residues. Germline V gene lookup returns CDR1 MDHEN and CDR2 SYDVKM. J was trimmed by 11 bases and V by 9 bases; bases with no gene match: 6. CDR3 in amino acids: CASRTGGVKLFF. The CDR3 coding sequence is TGTGCCAGTAGGACAGGGGGAGTGAAACTGTTTTTT.